The sequence of this T cell receptor beta chain was determined in a study of blood T cell repertoires in COVID-19. Study as a whole: Sites across the United States, Italy and Spain contributed samples from acute and convalescent COVID-19.

Methods used by the authors: Cell counts per sample came from amplifying reference gene primers. Clones were read by immunoSEQ multiplex PCR, and TCRdb kept only the in-frame ones, dropping some. V and J calls and clone size are as listed in that table; D and trimming were resolved from the DNA. The table records roughly 320,000 clones, 70% to 90% of them present only once. The receptor comes from a man younger than 45 who had recovered from COVID-19. The sample consisted of PBMCs or T cells enriched from blood (not recorded which).

The CDR3 DNA sequence: TGTGCCAGCAGCCAAGTGTCAGGTTGGGAAGCTTTCTTT. It yields the protein CASSQVSGWEAFF. This chain uses TRBV14 with TRBJ1-1, with unresolved D. The germline CDR1 and CDR2 sequences are SGHDN and FVKESK. The CDR3 has 13 amino acids. V shed 1 base and J shed 8 bases, with 11 bases lying between them.